What follows are 9 T cell receptor beta chains derived from one specimen sequenced in a study of naive and memory T cell subsets. Whole-study results and caveats: Especially in CD8 cells, naive repertoires contained a few larger clonotypes, possibly CD45RA-re-expressing memory cells.

An equimolar mix of two oligonucleotides served as the beta constant-region primer for TRBC1 and TRBC2. Ligated cDNA was amplified by four rounds of PCR with nested alpha and beta constant-region primers and SP2. TCRdb independently ran MiXCR on the UMI-ligation and nested PCR reads; one entry per CDR3 protein. The data contain 150,000 or so distinct CDR3 sequences, about 23% of them singletons. The antigens these receptors bind are not known. The material sequenced was naive CD4+ T cells from blood. The receptors stem from a human donor in good health.

The chain carries TRBV6-5 and TRBJ2-1; 8 positions agree with TRBD2. V lost 1 base to trimming and J lost 8 bases; unmatched junction nucleotides: 1. CDR1 is MNHEY, CDR2 SVGAGI, per germline. There are 13 residues in the CDR3. CDR3 region: CASSYLTSDEQFF. In nucleotides, the CDR3 is TGTGCCAGCAGTTACTTGACTAGCGATGAGCAGTTCTTC.

The chain uses TRBV20-1 and TRBJ1-5, with D possibly TRBD1 on 5 matching bases. Germline CDR1 and CDR2: DFQATT and SNEGSKA (reference sequence). This CDR3 spans 15 amino acids. The V end lost 1 base, the J end lost 3 bases, and 13 bases lay between the germline ends. In nucleotides, the CDR3 is TGCAGTGCTAGAGTTGGGGCAGCCGACAATCAGCCCCAGCATTTT. It is translated as CSARVGAADNQPQHF.

This clonotype was recorded a few times. V is TRBV14 and J is TRBJ1-5; D is unresolved. The germline V gene encodes CDR1 SGHDN and CDR2 FVKESK. The CDR3 is made up of 16 amino acids. V lost 5 bases and J 7 bases, leaving 21 bases between the germline ends. As DNA, the CDR3 is TGTGCCAGCAGCGTCGCCAGGCGTGACATCCTACAGCCCCAGCATTTT. It translates to CASSVARRDILQPQHF.

There are many counts of this clonotype. The genes are TRBV20-1 and TRBJ1-1; 7 positions match TRBD1. The CDR3 runs 14 residues. CDR1 and CDR2 (germline): DFQATT, SNEGSKA (reference sequence). V lost 5 bases and J lost 4; bases outside the gene matches: 10. The DNA for the CDR3 is TGCAGTGCTCCCCGACAGGGAGGTCGCACTGAAGCTTTCTTT. Its translation is CSAPRQGGRTEAFF.

The rearrangement joins TRBV27 to TRBJ2-7; the D gene could be TRBD1 or TRBD2 (5 bases each). The CDR3 sequence is 14 residues long. From germline, CDR1 is MNHEY and CDR2 SMNVEV (reference sequence). Deletions cut 6 bases from V and 4 bases from J, with 16 bases between. CDR3 sequence (DNA): TGTGCCAGCAGCTCGGGGCCGGCTCGATACGAGCAGTACTTC. It encodes CASSSGPARYEQYF.

In its sample, this clonotype was seen a few times. This chain links TRBV6-2 or TRBV6-3 with TRBJ2-6, with unresolved D. V lost 6 bases to trimming and J lost 0 bases, with 6 bases between them. CDR1 MNHEY and CDR2 SVGEGT come from the germline V gene. This CDR3 is built from 14 residues. In DNA, the CDR3 is TGTGCCAGCAGACCTAGCTCTGGGGCCAACGTCCTGACTTTC. Protein product: CASRPSSGANVLTF.

CDR3 sequence (DNA): TGTGCCAGCAGCTCTGACAGGAATGCGGGCGAGCAGTACTTC. Residues: CASSSDRNAGEQYF. The rearrangement uses TRBV11-2 and TRBJ2-7, with a weak D call TRBD1 (6 bases). V was trimmed by 4 bases and J by 6 bases, leaving 16 bases between them. Germline V lookup: CDR1 SGHAT, CDR2 FQNNGV. This CDR3 is built from 14 residues. Using reference TRBV11-2 and TRBJ2-7 for the parts outside the CDR3, the full variable domain is EAGVAQSPRYKIIEKRQSVAFWCNPISGHATLYWYQQILGQGPKLLIQFQNNGVVDDSQLPKDRFSAERLKGVDSTLKIQPAKLEDSAVYLCASSSDRNAGEQYFGPGTRLTVT.

This clonotype was detected ten times or more. The rearrangement uses TRBV6-5 and TRBJ2-3; 11 bases fit TRBD2. J was trimmed by 4 bases and V by 6 bases; bases with no gene match: 9. The CDR3 length is 16 residues. Germline CDR1 is MNHEY and CDR2 is SVGAGI. In nucleotides, the CDR3 is TGTGCCAGCAGCTCAACTAGCGGGAGTCGGGCAGATACGCAGTATTTT. Encoded protein: CASSSTSGSRADTQYF.

This clonotype was picked up a small number of times. The J gene is TRBJ2-4, the V gene TRBV5-4, with D possibly TRBD2 on 6 matching bases. Germline lookup yields CDR1 SGHNT and CDR2 YYREEE (reference sequence). The CDR3 loop spans 14 amino acids. V was pared by 7 bases and J by 5 bases, with 16 bases between. CDR3 region: CASGHGGRENIQYF. The CDR3 region has the DNA TGTGCCAGCGGTCACGGGGGACGGGAAAACATTCAGTACTTC.